These 6 T cell receptor beta chains originate from one sample sequenced in a study of radiotherapy plus CTLA-4 blockade in lung cancer. Generated by immunoSEQ multiplex PCR, the TCRdb table keeps only in-frame clones and is missing some. In the table there are 30,000 to 35,000 clones, 60% to 80% of which are singletons. The sequencing used peripheral blood, collected from a patient treated with radiotherapy plus ipilimumab. Receptors were obtained from a human donor with non-small cell lung cancer who had stable disease on radiotherapy plus ipilimumab.

The rearrangement joins TRBV7-6 to TRBJ2-3; 13 nucleotides line up with TRBD2. CDR3 size: 19 residues. V was clipped by 5 bases and J by 1 base; unmatched bases: 12. Germline CDR1 SGHVS, CDR2 FNYEAQ. CDR3 in amino acids: CASSILAGGPVHRTDTQYF. CDR3 coding DNA: TGTGCCAGCAGCATACTAGCGGGGGGGCCAGTTCACCGCACAGATACGCAGTATTTT.

A single count supports this clone. This chain links TRBV20-1 with TRBJ2-1; D not certain. The CDR3 extends over 11 amino acids. V was clipped by 1 base and J by 8 bases, with 6 bases between them. CDR1 DFQATT and CDR2 SNEGSKA come from the germline V gene (reference sequence). The chain's CDR3 is CSARGGDEQFF. CDR3 DNA sequence: TGCAGTGCTAGAGGTGGGGATGAGCAGTTCTTC.

The chain employs TRBV5-1 and TRBJ1-1; tentatively, D is TRBD1 (5 bases). Germline-derived CDR1 and CDR2 are SGHRS and YFSETQ. The V and J ends lost 3 bases and 1 base respectively, with 13 bases between them. The CDR3 loop spans 15 amino acids. CDR3 sequence reads: CASSSLTTENTEAFF. CDR3 nucleotides: TGCGCCAGCAGCTCCCTTACGACAGAGAACACTGAAGCTTTCTTT.

The chain employs TRBV19 and TRBJ1-1, with 11 bases matching TRBD1. Germline V gives CDR1 LNHDA, CDR2 SQIVND (reference sequence). Trimming removed 4 bases from V and 3 bases from J; junction bases left unmatched: 10. This CDR3 is built from 17 residues. DNA for the CDR3: TGTGCCAGTAGTACCTGGGACAGGGGGAGAATTTACACTGAAGCTTTCTTT. It translates to CASSTWDRGRIYTEAFF.

This rearrangement joins TRBV13 to TRBJ1-4; TRBD1 aligns across 9 bases. Germline V gene lookup returns CDR1 PRHDT and CDR2 FYEKMQ (reference sequence). V shed 5 bases, J shed 7 bases, and the junction held 5 bases outside the gene matches. This CDR3 has 14 amino acids. CDR3 loop: CASSPGTGSEKLFF. As DNA, the CDR3 is TGTGCCAGCAGCCCAGGGACAGGGAGTGAAAAACTGTTTTTT.

The genes are TRBV7-3 and TRBJ2-2; maybe TRBD2 (6 bases). V was trimmed by 3 bases and J by 2 bases, leaving 13 bases between them. The germline gives CDR1 SGHTA, CDR2 FQGTGA. The CDR3 runs to 16 residues. The CDR3 loop reads CASSLEGKKNTGELFF. The CDR3, as DNA: TGTGCCAGCAGCTTGGAGGGAAAGAAAAACACCGGGGAGCTGTTTTTT.